These 7 T cell receptor beta chains came from one sample sequenced in a study of shared clonotypes between healthy human individuals. The table came from immunoSEQ multiplex PCR; TCRdb's copy has only in-frame clones and leaves some out. This table holds 2 million to 2.5 million clones, 80% to 95% found once. The sample taken for sequencing was naive CD4+ T cells from PBMCs. The subset here: CD45RA+ positively selected. These receptor sequences come from a man between 18 and 29 years old in good health. Some clones in this sample may be carry-over from other donors' samples.

The genes are TRBV10-3 and TRBJ2-7, with TRBD2 matching over 9 bases. The trim removed 2 bases at V and 1 base at J, leaving 3 bases unmatched. The CDR3 runs 15 residues. Looked up from germline, CDR1 is ENHRY and CDR2 is SYGVKD. CDR3 region: CAISEGGRVSYEQYF. The CDR3 nucleotides read TGTGCCATCAGTGAGGGCGGGAGGGTTTCCTACGAGCAGTACTTC.

J is TRBJ1-1 and V is TRBV28; TRBD1 matches at 7 bases. Germline assignment: CDR1 MDHEN and CDR2 SYDVKM. The CDR3 has 14 residues. Trimming cost V 5 bases and J 6 bases; bases outside gene matches: 9. The CDR3 DNA is TGTGCCAGCAGTCCCGGCTACAGGGGCCCTGAAGCTTTCTTT. Its protein is CASSPGYRGPEAFF.

This chain joins TRBV19 and TRBJ1-4; no reliable D call. The length of the CDR3 is 14 residues. The V gene's germline CDR1 is LNHDA and CDR2 SQIVND (reference sequence). The germline V and J ends were trimmed by 5 bases and 6 bases, with 13 bases remaining between them. CDR3 bases: TGTGCCAGTAGTCCCATAGACGGACATGAAAAACTGTTTTTT. The encoded protein is CASSPIDGHEKLFF. Filled out from reference TRBV19 and TRBJ1-4, the complete variable domain reads DGGITQSPKYLFRKEGQNVTLSCEQNLNHDAMYWYRQDPGQGLRLIYYSQIVNDFQKGDIAEGYSVSREKKESFPLTVTSAQKNPTAFYLCASSPIDGHEKLFFGSGTQLSVL.

The chain has TRBV6-5 and TRBJ2-7; 9 bases fit TRBD1. V shed 6 bases, J shed 2 bases, and the junction held 8 bases outside the gene matches. The germline V gene has CDR1 MNHEY and CDR2 SVGAGI. The CDR3 is made up of 15 amino acids. The DNA for the CDR3 is TGTGCCAGCAGCAGACAGGGGGGAATGGCCTACGAGCAGTACTTC. Amino acid sequence: CASSRQGGMAYEQYF.

The DNA of the CDR3 is TGTGCCAGCAGTTATCTACAGGGTAATGGCTACACCTTC. The encoded protein is CASSYLQGNGYTF. The rearrangement links TRBV6-6 to TRBJ1-2, with D maybe TRBD1 (6 bases). There are 13 residues in the CDR3. V shed 3 bases and J shed 6 bases, with 11 bases lying between them. Germline-derived CDR1 and CDR2 are MNHNY and SVGAGI (reference sequence).

The chain has TRBV4-1 and TRBJ1-1, with 9 positions matching TRBD1. The germline V gene encodes CDR1 MGHRA and CDR2 YSYEKL. The CDR3 is made up of 14 amino acids. V lost 9 bases, J lost 6 bases, and 11 bases stayed unmatched. The chain's CDR3 is CASSDRGRGAEAFF. The CDR3 DNA reads TGCGCCAGTTCGGACAGGGGAAGGGGGGCTGAAGCTTTCTTT.

J is TRBJ1-4 and V is TRBV18; 10 bases match TRBD1. Germline assignment: CDR1 KGHSH and CDR2 LQKENI. Germline trimming cut 0 bases from V and 8 bases from J; bases unmatched to any gene: 3. This CDR3 is built from 15 residues. The CDR3 here is CASSPPGQGQEKLFF. In nucleotides, the CDR3 is TGTGCCAGCTCACCACCGGGACAGGGGCAGGAAAAACTGTTTTTT. The variable domain in full, with the rest retrieved from reference TRBV18 and TRBJ1-4, is NAGVMQNPRHLVRRRGQEARLRCSPMKGHSHVYWYRQLPEEGLKFMVYLQKENIIDESGMPKERFSAEFPKEGPSILRIQQVVRGDSAAYFCASSPPGQGQEKLFFGSGTQLSVL.